This T cell receptor (beta chain) was identified during a study of blood T cell repertoires in COVID-19. The CDR3 sequence is 16 residues long. V dropped 4 bases and J dropped 2; count of bases not matched to a gene: 8. CDR1 and CDR2 from the germline V gene are MNHEY and SMNVEV (reference sequence). Profiled with immunoSEQ multiplex PCR; TCRdb holds only in-frame clones, not every one. This repertoire shows 150,000 to 200,000 clones, roughly 80% found once; its top ten account for around 8%. This TCR came from a woman in her seventies with acute or convalescent COVID-19. The genes are TRBV27 and TRBJ2-7; 10 bases match TRBD1. The sequenced sample consisted of peripheral blood. CDR3 DNA sequence: TGTGCCAGCAGTTCGGGACAGGGGAGTGTCACCTACGAGCAGTACTTC. Translated: CASSSGQGSVTYEQYF.